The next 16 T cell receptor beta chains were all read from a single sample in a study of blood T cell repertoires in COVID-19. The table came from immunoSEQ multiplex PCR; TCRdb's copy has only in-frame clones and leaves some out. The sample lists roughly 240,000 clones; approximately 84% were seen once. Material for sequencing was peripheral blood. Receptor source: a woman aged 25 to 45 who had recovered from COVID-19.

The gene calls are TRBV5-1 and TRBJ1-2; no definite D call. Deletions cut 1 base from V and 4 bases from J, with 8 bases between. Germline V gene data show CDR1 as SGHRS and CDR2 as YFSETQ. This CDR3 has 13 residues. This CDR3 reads CASSLTRSYGYTF. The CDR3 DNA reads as TGCGCCAGCAGCTTGACGCGGAGCTATGGCTACACCTTC.

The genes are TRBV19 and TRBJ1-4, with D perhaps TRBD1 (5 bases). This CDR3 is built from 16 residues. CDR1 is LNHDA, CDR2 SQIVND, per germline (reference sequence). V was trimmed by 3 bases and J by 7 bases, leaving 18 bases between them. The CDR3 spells CASSIGGYASSEKLFF. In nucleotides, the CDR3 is TGTGCCAGTAGTATTGGGGGGTACGCTTCCTCTGAAAAACTGTTTTTT. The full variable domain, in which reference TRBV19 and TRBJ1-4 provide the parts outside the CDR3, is DGGITQSPKYLFRKEGQNVTLSCEQNLNHDAMYWYRQDPGQGLRLIYYSQIVNDFQKGDIAEGYSVSREKKESFPLTVTSAQKNPTAFYLCASSIGGYASSEKLFFGSGTQLSVL.

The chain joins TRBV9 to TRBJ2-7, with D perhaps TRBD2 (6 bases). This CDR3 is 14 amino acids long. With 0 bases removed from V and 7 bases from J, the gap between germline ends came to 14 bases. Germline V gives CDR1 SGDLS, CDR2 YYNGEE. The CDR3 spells CASSVDGTSQEQYF. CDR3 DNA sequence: TGTGCCAGCAGCGTAGACGGGACTTCCCAAGAGCAGTACTTC.

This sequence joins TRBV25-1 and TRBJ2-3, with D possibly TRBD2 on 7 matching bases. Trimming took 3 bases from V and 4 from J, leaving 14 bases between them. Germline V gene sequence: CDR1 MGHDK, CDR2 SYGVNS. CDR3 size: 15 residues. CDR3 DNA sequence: TGTGCCAGCAGTGATCCCGCGGGGGCATCAGATACGCAGTATTTT. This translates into CASSDPAGASDTQYF.

For the CDR3, the DNA is TGCAGCGGAACGAACAACCTTTACGAGCAGTACTTC. Amino acids: CSGTNNLYEQYF. The chain couples TRBV29-1 to TRBJ2-7; D call uncertain. Germline CDR1 reads SQVTM; CDR2 reads ANQGSEA. V gave up 7 bases and J gave up 4 bases, with 14 bases separating them. CDR3 length: 12 amino acids.

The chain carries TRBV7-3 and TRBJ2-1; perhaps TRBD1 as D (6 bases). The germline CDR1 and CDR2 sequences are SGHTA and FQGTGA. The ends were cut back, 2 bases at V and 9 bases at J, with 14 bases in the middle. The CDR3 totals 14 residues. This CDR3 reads CASSLGNQGTEQFF. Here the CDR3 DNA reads TGTGCCAGCAGCTTAGGAAACCAGGGGACTGAGCAGTTCTTC. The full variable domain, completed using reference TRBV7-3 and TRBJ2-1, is GAGVSQTPSNKVTEKGKYVELRCDPISGHTALYWYRQSLGQGPEFLIYFQGTGAADDSGLPNDRFFAVRPEGSVSTLKIQRTERGDSAVYLCASSLGNQGTEQFFGPGTRLTVL.

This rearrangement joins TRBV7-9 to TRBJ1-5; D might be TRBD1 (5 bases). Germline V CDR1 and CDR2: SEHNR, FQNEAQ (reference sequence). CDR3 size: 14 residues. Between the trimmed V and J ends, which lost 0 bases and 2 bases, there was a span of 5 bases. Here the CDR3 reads CASSLAQGNQPQHF. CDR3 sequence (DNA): TGTGCCAGCAGCTTAGCACAGGGCAATCAGCCCCAGCATTTT.

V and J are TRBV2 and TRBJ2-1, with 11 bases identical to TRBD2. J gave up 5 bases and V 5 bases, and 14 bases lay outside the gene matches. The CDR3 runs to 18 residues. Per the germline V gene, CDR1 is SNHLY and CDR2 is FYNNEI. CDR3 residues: CASSPSPIIAGGDNEQFF. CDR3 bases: TGTGCCAGCAGTCCGTCCCCCATCATAGCGGGGGGGGACAATGAGCAGTTCTTC.

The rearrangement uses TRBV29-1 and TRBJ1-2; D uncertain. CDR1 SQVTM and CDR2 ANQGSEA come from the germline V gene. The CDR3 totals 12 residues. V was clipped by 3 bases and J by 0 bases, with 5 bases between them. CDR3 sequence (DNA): TGCAGCGTTGACCTAGCTAACTATGGCTACACCTTC. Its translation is CSVDLANYGYTF.

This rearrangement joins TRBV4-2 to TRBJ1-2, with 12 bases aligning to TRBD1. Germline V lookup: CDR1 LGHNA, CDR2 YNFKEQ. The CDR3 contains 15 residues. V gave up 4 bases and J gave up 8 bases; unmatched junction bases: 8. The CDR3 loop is CASSLGGQGAQGYTF. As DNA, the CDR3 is TGTGCCAGCAGCCTGGGGGGACAGGGGGCGCAGGGCTACACCTTC.

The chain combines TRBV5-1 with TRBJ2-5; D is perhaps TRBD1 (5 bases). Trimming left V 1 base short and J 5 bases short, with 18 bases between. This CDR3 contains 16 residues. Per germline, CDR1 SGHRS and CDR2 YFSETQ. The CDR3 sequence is CASSLLPVGWGETQYF. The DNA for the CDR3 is TGCGCCAGCAGCTTGCTCCCGGTGGGGTGGGGCGAGACCCAGTACTTC.

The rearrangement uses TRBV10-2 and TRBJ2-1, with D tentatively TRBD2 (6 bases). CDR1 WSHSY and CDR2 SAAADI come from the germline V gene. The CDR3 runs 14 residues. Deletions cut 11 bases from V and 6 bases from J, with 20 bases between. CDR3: CAAHGGYVSNEQFF. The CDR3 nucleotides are TGCGCCGCGCACGGGGGTTATGTAAGCAATGAGCAGTTCTTC.

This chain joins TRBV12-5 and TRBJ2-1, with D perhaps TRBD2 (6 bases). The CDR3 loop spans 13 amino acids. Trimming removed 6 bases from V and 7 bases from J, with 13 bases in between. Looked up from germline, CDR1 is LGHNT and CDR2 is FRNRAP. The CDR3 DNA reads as TGTGCTAGTGGGGGGGGACTGACAAATGAGCAGTTCTTC. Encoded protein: CASGGGLTNEQFF.

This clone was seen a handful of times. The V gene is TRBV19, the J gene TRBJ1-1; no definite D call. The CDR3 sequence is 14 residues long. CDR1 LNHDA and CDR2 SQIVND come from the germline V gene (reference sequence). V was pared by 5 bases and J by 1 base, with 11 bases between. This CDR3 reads CASSYSTGNTEAFF. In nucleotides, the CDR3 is TGTGCCAGTAGTTATTCGACGGGGAACACTGAAGCTTTCTTT.

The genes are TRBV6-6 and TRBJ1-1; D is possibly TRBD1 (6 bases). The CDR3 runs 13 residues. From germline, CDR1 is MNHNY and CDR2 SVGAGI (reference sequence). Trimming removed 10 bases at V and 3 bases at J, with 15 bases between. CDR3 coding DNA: TGTGCCACCCGCAGGGGTTTGGACACTGAAGCTTTCTTT. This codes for CATRRGLDTEAFF.

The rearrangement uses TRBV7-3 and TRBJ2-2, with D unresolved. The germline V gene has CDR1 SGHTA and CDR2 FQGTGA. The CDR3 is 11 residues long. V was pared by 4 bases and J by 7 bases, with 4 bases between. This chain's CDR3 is CASSSDGELFF. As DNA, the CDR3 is TGTGCCAGCAGCTCAGACGGGGAGCTGTTTTTT.